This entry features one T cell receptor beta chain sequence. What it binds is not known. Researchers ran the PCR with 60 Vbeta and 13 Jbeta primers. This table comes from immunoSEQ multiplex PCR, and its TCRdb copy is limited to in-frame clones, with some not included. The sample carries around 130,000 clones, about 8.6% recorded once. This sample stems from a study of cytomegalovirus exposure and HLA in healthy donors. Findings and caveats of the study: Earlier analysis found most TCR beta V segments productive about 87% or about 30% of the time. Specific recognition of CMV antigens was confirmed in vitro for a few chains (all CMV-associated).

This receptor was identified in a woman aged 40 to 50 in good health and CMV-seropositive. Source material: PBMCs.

The chain's CDR3 is CAISPGQVQNEKLFF. As DNA, the CDR3 is TGTGCCATCAGTCCTGGACAGGTCCAAAATGAAAAACTGTTTTTT. V gene TRBV10-3 combines with J gene TRBJ1-4, with 7 bases aligning to TRBD1. CDR3 size: 15 residues. Trimming took 5 bases from V and 5 from J; bases not matched to a gene: 8. CDR1 and CDR2 (germline): ENHRY, SYGVKD.